Described below is a single T cell receptor beta chain sequence and its context. The target antigen is unknown. For unsorted samples, genomic DNA was extracted from roughly 95 million PBMCs. The germline gives CDR1 SGHVS, CDR2 FQNEAQ. CDR3 size: 14 residues. This record belongs to a study of shared clonotypes between healthy human individuals. PCR replicates from unsorted PBMC used about 300 ng DNA, and this amount was some 30,000 T cell genomes. Profiled with immunoSEQ multiplex PCR; TCRdb holds only in-frame clones, not every one. The sample consists of some 500,000 clones, more than 70% of them appearing once. Study-wide points: The low donor count limited represented genetic and exposure-history diversity. Only blood underwent sampling, and tissue repertoires likely differ.

V usage is TRBV7-8 and J usage is TRBJ2-5; perhaps TRBD1 as D (6 bases). The better agreement between TRBJ2-7 and the DNA end casts doubt on the J call. The TCR sequence derives from a woman aged 40 to 50 in good health. Some clones in this sample may be carry-over from other donors' samples. Sequencing input: PBMCs. Here the CDR3 DNA reads TGTGCCAGCAGCTCACGAAAGACAGGCTACGAGCAGTACTTC. This encodes CASSSRKTGYEQYF.